This TCR beta chain stems from a study of cytomegalovirus exposure and HLA in healthy donors. Study findings and constraints: The tendency of first-cohort TCR clusters to co-occur in the 120 validation repertoires was identified by a subsequent analysis.

This clone was recorded only once. Its target is unknown. Germline V gene sequence: CDR1 MRHNA, CDR2 SNTAGT. V lost 7 bases to trimming and J lost 2 bases; unmatched junction nucleotides: 8. The CDR3 sequence is 14 residues long. The method was immunoSEQ multiplex PCR; TCRdb's version includes in-frame clones alone and lacks a portion of them. The sample yields about 74,000 clones, around 94% seen once. The clonotype comes from a man between 18 and 29 years old in good health and CMV-seropositive. V usage is TRBV6-4 and J usage is TRBJ2-7; 7 nucleotides align to TRBD1. The specimen was PBMCs. DNA for the CDR3: TGTGCCAGCAAGGCTTCCCAGGGGGCCTACGAGCAGTACTTC. This gives the protein CASKASQGAYEQYF.